Sequencing of this T cell receptor beta chain was carried out in a study of a mutant IDH1 vaccine in newly diagnosed glioma. Study context: Vaccination was launched 4-6 weeks after radiotherapy alone, or with temozolomide cycles.

The table came from immunoSEQ multiplex PCR; TCRdb's copy has only in-frame clones and leaves some out. This table holds about 55,000 clones, under 90% found once. Time point defined: week 35, safety follow-up. Each dose of the vaccine consisted of 300 ug of mutant IDH1 20-mer peptide, with topical imiquimod. With respect to this clone: The antigen is not known.

The CDR3 covers 13 residues. CDR1 is SGHDT, CDR2 YYEEEE, per germline. With 7 bases removed from V and 3 bases from J, the gap between germline ends came to 14 bases. This specimen consisted of PBMCs, obtained from a glioma patient whose treatment included an IDH1 peptide vaccine. This rearrangement joins TRBV5-6 to TRBJ2-7; D unresolved. This receptor was obtained from a woman aged 18 to 35 with glioma. The CDR3 protein is CASGRLRYYEQYF. DNA of the CDR3: TGTGCCAGCGGACGACTCCGTTACTACGAGCAGTACTTC.